This TCR beta chain was profiled in a study of shared clonotypes between healthy human individuals. This CDR3 is 11 amino acids long. Trimming took 4 bases from V and 7 from J, leaving 8 bases between them. Germline V CDR1 and CDR2: SNHLY, FYNNEI. Produced via immunoSEQ multiplex PCR; TCRdb's table is partial and in-frame only. This table holds some 2,500,000 clones, 80% to 95% found once. Sequences were obtained from naive CD4+ T cells from PBMCs. As to subset: CD45RA+ positively selected. V gene TRBV2 combines with J gene TRBJ2-7; maybe TRBD1 (5 bases). This sequence originates from a man aged 18 to 29 in good health. Some clones in this sample may be carry-over from other donors' samples. The CDR3 here is CASSVTEEQYF. As DNA, the CDR3 is TGTGCCAGCAGTGTGACAGAAGAGCAGTACTTC.